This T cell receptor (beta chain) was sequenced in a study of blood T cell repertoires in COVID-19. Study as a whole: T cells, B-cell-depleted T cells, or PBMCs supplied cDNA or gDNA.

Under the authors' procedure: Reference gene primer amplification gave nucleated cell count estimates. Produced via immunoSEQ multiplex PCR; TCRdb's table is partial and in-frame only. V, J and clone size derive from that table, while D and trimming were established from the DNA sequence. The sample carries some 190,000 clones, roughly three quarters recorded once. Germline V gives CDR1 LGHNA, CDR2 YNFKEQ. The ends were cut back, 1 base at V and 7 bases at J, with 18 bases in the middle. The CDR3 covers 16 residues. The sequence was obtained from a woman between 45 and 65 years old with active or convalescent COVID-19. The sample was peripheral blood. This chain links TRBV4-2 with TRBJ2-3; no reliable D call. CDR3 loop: CASSQVSLGGENTQYF. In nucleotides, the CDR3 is TGTGCCAGCAGCCAAGTCTCCCTAGGCGGCGAGAATACGCAGTATTTT.